This T cell receptor (beta chain) stems from a study of control samples from healthy donors and cancer patients. CDR1 is SGDLS and CDR2 is YYNGEE in the germline V gene. The V gene lost 4 bases and the J gene lost 1 base, with 14 bases spanning the gap. This CDR3 spans 15 amino acids. The table came from immunoSEQ multiplex PCR; TCRdb's copy has only in-frame clones and leaves some out. The sample has about 170,000 clones; around nine tenths are singletons. J is TRBJ1-1 and V is TRBV9; D gene unclear. The sequence derives from a woman aged 25 to 39 in good health. The sequenced sample consisted of blood. In nucleotides, the CDR3 is TGTGCCAGCAGCCCAGGTGGGCTCGAGAACACTGAAGCTTTCTTT. Translating it yields CASSPGGLENTEAFF.